A selection of T cell receptor beta chains follows, all from one sample in a study of cytomegalovirus exposure and HLA in healthy donors. Libraries were prepared by immunoSEQ multiplex PCR; TCRdb keeps only in-frame clonotypes and omits some of them. Of roughly 110,000 clones listed, roughly 82% were seen once; the top ten hold around 2.6%. The sample taken for sequencing was PBMCs. The receptors shown here come from a male donor in good health and CMV-seropositive. Both conserved end residues are part of each CDR3. Fields, in order: V gene, D gene, J gene, clone size, CDR3 protein, CDR3 DNA. D genes are given only for firm matches. For some rows the clone size is stated as once, few or many, or as a class when expanded; others skip it.

TRBV14	.	TRBJ2-7	.	CASSQGLALEQYF	TGTGCCAGCAGCCAAGGGCTAGCGCTCGAGCAGTACTTC
TRBV10-3	.	TRBJ2-7	.	CAISLSGAEGEQYF	TGTGCCATCAGCTTATCAGGGGCTGAGGGCGAGCAGTACTTC
TRBV7-6	TRBD2	TRBJ2-5	once	CASSLGAGGSETQYF	TGTGCCAGCAGCTTAGGAGCGGGGGGCTCTGAGACCCAGTACTTC
TRBV29-1	.	TRBJ2-1	.	CSVVRQGFPYNEQFF	TGCAGCGTTGTCCGCCAGGGGTTTCCATACAATGAGCAGTTCTTC
TRBV13	TRBD1	TRBJ1-1	.	CASSQTGTWNTEAFF	TGTGCCAGCAGCCAGACAGGGACGTGGAACACTGAAGCTTTCTTT
TRBV7-2	TRBD2	TRBJ2-3	.	CASSLGASGRPDTQYF	TGTGCCAGCAGCTTAGGGGCTAGCGGGAGACCAGATACGCAGTATTTT
TRBV2	.	TRBJ2-1	once	CASSGQSNEQFF	TGTGCCAGCAGTGGACAGTCCAATGAGCAGTTCTTC
TRBV20-1	.	TRBJ2-7	.	CSAKRYEQYF	TGCAGTGCCAAGAGGTACGAGCAGTACTTC
TRBV5-4	TRBD1	TRBJ2-2	.	CASSTGTGVRTGELFF	TGTGCCAGCAGCACCGGGACAGGGGTTAGGACCGGGGAGCTGTTTTTT
TRBV2	.	TRBJ1-5	.	CASSEAGTEDQPQHF	TGTGCCAGCAGTGAAGCGGGGACTGAAGATCAGCCCCAGCATTTT
TRBV15	.	TRBJ1-3	.	CATSREGLGNTIYF	TGTGCCACCAGCAGAGAAGGACTTGGAAACACCATATATTTT
TRBV18	.	TRBJ2-7	few	CASSPPAGDSSYEQYF	TGTGCCAGCTCACCTCCGGCCGGGGATAGCTCCTACGAGCAGTACTTC
TRBV5-1	TRBD1	TRBJ2-7	few	CASSLGGGTGAYEQYF	TGCGCCAGCAGCTTGGGCGGGGGGACAGGGGCCTACGAGCAGTACTTC
TRBV5-5	TRBD2	TRBJ2-5	.	CASSLGGGSVETQYF	TGTGCCAGCAGCTTGGGGGGCGGGAGCGTGGAGACCCAGTACTTC
TRBV4-2	.	TRBJ2-3	.	CASSQGTVMGDMQYF	TGTGCCAGCAGCCAAGGCACAGTAATGGGTGATATGCAGTATTTT